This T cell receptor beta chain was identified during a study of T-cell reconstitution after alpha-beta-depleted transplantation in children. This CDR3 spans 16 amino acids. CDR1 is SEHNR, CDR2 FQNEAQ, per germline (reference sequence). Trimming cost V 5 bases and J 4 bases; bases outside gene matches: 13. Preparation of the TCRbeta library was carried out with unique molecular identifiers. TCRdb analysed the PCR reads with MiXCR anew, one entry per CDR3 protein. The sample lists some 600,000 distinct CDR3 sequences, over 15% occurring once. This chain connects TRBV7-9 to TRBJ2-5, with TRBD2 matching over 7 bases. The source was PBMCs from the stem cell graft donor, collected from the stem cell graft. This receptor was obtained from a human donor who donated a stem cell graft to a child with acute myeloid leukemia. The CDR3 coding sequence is TGTGCCAGCAGCGGACGACTAGCAGGCGGATCAGAGACCCAGTACTTC. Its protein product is CASSGRLAGGSETQYF.